The T cell receptor (beta chain) described here comes from a study of low-dose radiotherapy and immunotherapy resistance in tumors. This clonotype has a count of ten or more. Priming of first-strand cDNA relied on TRAV- and TRBV-specific primers (covering alpha and beta chains). For amplifying TCRs, the PCR ran for approximately 18 cycles with Phusion, which was used together with a constant-region primer and the adapter on the V primers. MiXCR, applied by TCRdb to the reads, yields one record per CDR3 protein. The sample consists of around 80,000 distinct CDR3 sequences, 15% to 20% of them appearing once. The CDR3 has 13 amino acids. Trimming stripped 5 bases from V and 0 bases from J, with 8 bases between. Germline CDR1 SQVTM, CDR2 ANQGSEA. The sample's time point: after trial treatment. This sample's treatment: LDRT plus nivolumab, ipilimumab, low-dose cyclophosphamide and aspirin (RACIN trial).

The specimen comprised PBMCs, sampled after low-dose radiotherapy plus immunotherapy. The genes are TRBV29-1 and TRBJ1-5; D is perhaps TRBD1 (6 bases). The clonotype comes from a male donor with prostate cancer. CDR3 nucleotide sequence: TGCAGCGTTTGGACAGATAGCAATCAGCCCCAGCATTTT. Amino acid sequence: CSVWTDSNQPQHF.